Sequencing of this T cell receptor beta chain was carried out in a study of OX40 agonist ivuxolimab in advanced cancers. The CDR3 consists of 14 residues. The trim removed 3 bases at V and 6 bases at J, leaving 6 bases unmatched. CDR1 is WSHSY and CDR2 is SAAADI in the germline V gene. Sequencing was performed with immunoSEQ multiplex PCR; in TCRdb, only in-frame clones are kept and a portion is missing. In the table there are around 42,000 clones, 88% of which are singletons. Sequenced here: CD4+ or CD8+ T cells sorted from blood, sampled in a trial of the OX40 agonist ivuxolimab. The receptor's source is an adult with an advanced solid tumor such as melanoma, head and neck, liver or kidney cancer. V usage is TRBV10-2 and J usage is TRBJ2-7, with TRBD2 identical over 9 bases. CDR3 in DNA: TGCGCCAGCAGTGATCCGCGGGAGGGCCCCGAGCAGTACTTC. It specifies CASSDPREGPEQYF.